Below, one T cell receptor beta chain is given with its context. Germline loops: CDR1 SNHLY, CDR2 FYNNEI. The V gene end was trimmed by 6 bases and the J gene end by 1 base; junction bases not matched to a gene: 5. The CDR3 totals 15 residues. The T cells that were sequenced for TCR beta were CD8+ and CD4+ cells from blood. As controls, healthy donors matched for age and sex were used. TEMRA cells were enriched by FACS, and CD4+ and CD8+ T cells were negatively isolated. This entry is derived from a study of CD8 T cells in Susac syndrome. The RNA, about 0.5 to 1 ug, was put through reverse transcription using random hexamers. Amplification of TCR beta CDR3 spanned 54 Vbeta and 13 Jbeta via immunoSEQ multiplex PCR. TCRdb fed the immunoSEQ multiplex PCR reads into MiXCR, producing one record per CDR3 protein. The table shows roughly 50,000 distinct CDR3 sequences, with roughly 92% occurring only once.

The material sequenced was CD8+ T cells from PBMCs. The chain carries TRBV2 and TRBJ2-3, with 9 bases that match TRBD2. The source is a human donor in good health. CDR3 nucleotide sequence: TGTGCCAGCAGATATAGCGGGAGTGGCACAGATACGCAGTATTTT. Translated, it gives CASRYSGSGTDTQYF.